These 12 T cell receptor beta chains were all obtained from the same sample, sequenced in a study of blood T cell repertoires in COVID-19. Clones were sequenced by immunoSEQ multiplex PCR, and TCRdb holds only the in-frame ones, with some missing. The sample carries approximately 130,000 clones, more than 75% recorded once. Sequencing input: peripheral blood. Receptors originate from a woman aged 50 to 60 who had recovered from COVID-19.

As DNA, the CDR3 is TGTGCCAGCAGGGCCGGGACAGGGGTCGATGAGCAGTTCTTC. Protein sequence: CASRAGTGVDEQFF. The chain recombines TRBV27 with TRBJ2-1; 10 nucleotides line up with TRBD1. With 6 bases clipped from V and 8 bases from J, the junction kept 7 bases outside the gene matches. Germline V gene sequence: CDR1 MNHEY, CDR2 SMNVEV (reference sequence). CDR3 size: 14 residues.

This clone was counted only a few times. The V and J genes are TRBV5-1 and TRBJ1-3; D is possibly TRBD1 (5 bases). Germline loops: CDR1 SGHRS, CDR2 YFSETQ. The germline V and J ends were trimmed by 4 bases and 0 bases, with 8 bases remaining between them. This CDR3 spans 14 amino acids. This CDR3 reads CASSPTASGNTIYF. CDR3 nucleotides: TGCGCCAGCAGCCCGACAGCCTCTGGAAACACCATATATTTT.

The J gene is TRBJ2-1, the V gene TRBV9; TRBD2 might be the D (5 bases). Germline V gives CDR1 SGDLS, CDR2 YYNGEE. The V end lost 2 bases, the J end lost 2 bases, and 14 bases lay between the germline ends. The CDR3 totals 16 residues. CDR3 DNA: TGTGCCAGCAGCGTCTCGGGCGGGCGTACCTACAATGAGCAGTTCTTC. Translation gives CASSVSGGRTYNEQFF. Variable domain in full (rest from reference TRBV9 and TRBJ2-1): DSGVTQTPKHLITATGQRVTLRCSPRSGDLSVYWYQQSLDQGLQFLIQYYNGEERAKGNILERFSAQQFPDLHSELNLSSLELGDSALYFCASSVSGGRTYNEQFFGPGTRLTVL.

The chain couples TRBV20-1 to TRBJ1-2; D gene ambiguous. This CDR3 has 15 amino acids. Germline V lookup: CDR1 DFQATT, CDR2 SNEGSKA (reference sequence). V was clipped by 3 bases and J by 5 bases, with 19 bases between them. The CDR3 bases are TGCAGTGCTAGTTTAAGTCTCTCGCAACGGTATGGCTACACCTTC. Its translation: CSASLSLSQRYGYTF.

This sequence joins TRBV21-1 and TRBJ1-2. TRBV21-1 represents a pseudogene. The CDR3 has 17 amino acids. CDR3 sequence (DNA): TGTGCCAGCAGCAATAGTGGTGGTCCCCCGAACCTTTATGGCTACACCTTC. This gives the protein CASSNSGGPPNLYGYTF.

The sample holds a few counts of this clone. The V call is TRBV2, the J call TRBJ1-1; D might be TRBD1 (5 bases). The V and J ends lost 7 bases and 6 bases respectively, with 12 bases between them. This CDR3 comprises 12 residues. In germline, CDR1 is SNHLY, CDR2 FYNNEI. CDR3: CASTQGSPEAFF. Written as DNA, the CDR3 is TGTGCCAGCACTCAGGGTTCCCCTGAAGCTTTCTTT.

The chain uses TRBV4-2 and TRBJ1-6; 9 bases map to TRBD1. This CDR3 is 16 amino acids long. The germline V gene encodes CDR1 LGHNA and CDR2 YNFKEQ. Trimming took 0 bases from V and 8 from J; bases not matched to a gene: 5. For the CDR3, the DNA is TGTGCCAGCAGCCAAGAGGCGACAGGGGGAGATTCACCCCTCCACTTT. As protein: CASSQEATGGDSPLHF.

DNA of the CDR3: TGTGCCAGCAGCCTCTCTAGCGGGGGGGCATTCACCGGGGAGCTGTTTTTT. Protein: CASSLSSGGAFTGELFF. The chain has TRBV7-8 and TRBJ2-2, with TRBD2 matching over 12 bases. CDR1 is SGHVS and CDR2 is FQNEAQ in the germline V gene. The V and J ends lost 5 bases and 4 bases, in that order; junction bases with no gene match: 8. The CDR3 has 17 amino acids.

The rearrangement links TRBV5-4 to TRBJ2-1; 10 nucleotides agree with TRBD2. CDR3 length: 18 amino acids. Germline loops: CDR1 SGHNT, CDR2 YYREEE (reference sequence). V shed 2 bases and J 3 bases; nucleotides not matched to a gene: 11. This chain's CDR3 is CASSLSVLAGDFYNEQFF. The CDR3 nucleotides read TGTGCCAGCAGCTTATCGGTGCTAGCGGGGGACTTCTACAATGAGCAGTTCTTC. Full variable domain (outside the CDR3, taken from reference TRBV5-4 and TRBJ2-1): ETGVTQSPTHLIKTRGQQVTLRCSSQSGHNTVSWYQQALGQGPQFIFQYYREEENGRGNFPPRFSGLQFPNYSSELNVNALELDDSALYLCASSLSVLAGDFYNEQFFGPGTRLTVL.

This chain links TRBV2 with TRBJ2-7, with 11 positions matching TRBD2. V shed 6 bases, J shed 1 base, and the junction held 2 bases outside the gene matches. Germline values: CDR1 SNHLY, CDR2 FYNNEI. This CDR3 contains 14 residues. As DNA, the CDR3 is TGTGCCAGCAGCAGACTAGCGGGGTCCTACGAGCAGTACTTC. This sequence encodes CASSRLAGSYEQYF.

The chain couples TRBV7-2 to TRBJ2-1; 10 bases map to TRBD1. The CDR3 loop spans 15 amino acids. J gave up 5 bases and V 5 bases, and 6 bases lay outside the gene matches. Germline V gene lookup returns CDR1 SGHTA and CDR2 FQGNSA. DNA of the CDR3: TGTGCCAGCAGCCGCCGGGACAGGGGAAACAATGAGCAGTTCTTC. Translated: CASSRRDRGNNEQFF.

The V call is TRBV3-1 (or the pseudogene TRBV3-2), the J call TRBJ2-1; 12 nucleotides align to TRBD2. The V gene's germline CDR1 is LGHDT and CDR2 YNNKEL (reference sequence). The junction had 10 bases not matched to a gene; V was cut back by 0 bases and J by 7 bases. The CDR3 totals 18 residues. DNA of the CDR3: TGTGCCAGCAGCCAAGATCTCCTAGCGGGAGGGCCGAGGAATGAGCAGTTCTTC. Translated: CASSQDLLAGGPRNEQFF.